What follows is one T cell receptor beta chain and its context. The target antigen is unknown. This record belongs to a study of cytomegalovirus exposure and HLA in healthy donors. For the study at large: Genotyping showed around four fifths of roughly 390 donors falling in the Caucasian-associated ancestry cluster.

Use of 60 Vbeta and 13 Jbeta primers characterized the PCR. Produced via immunoSEQ multiplex PCR; TCRdb's table is partial and in-frame only. The sample yields roughly 190,000 clones, 60% to 80% seen once. V lost 8 bases to trimming and J lost 1 base; unmatched junction nucleotides: 7. Looked up from germline, CDR1 is SQVTM and CDR2 is ANQGSEA. The CDR3 is 13 amino acids. Study-wide results and caveats: In a later analysis, at a false discovery rate of 0.05, over 15,000 TCR beta sequences matched HLA alleles. A missense variant in DCLRE1C was later tied to TCR beta V- and J-gene trimming. Productive status was seen about 87% or about 30% of the time for most TCR beta V segments in an earlier analysis.

Sequenced: PBMCs. The receptor was isolated from a woman in her twenties or thirties in good health and CMV-seropositive. The chain combines TRBV29-1 with TRBJ1-1; 7 bases align to TRBD1. In DNA, the CDR3 is TGCAGCACATGGGACAGACAGAACACTGAAGCTTTCTTT. Amino acids: CSTWDRQNTEAFF.